The 23 T cell receptor beta chains below were found in one sample sequenced in a study of cytomegalovirus exposure and HLA in healthy donors. The study ran its PCR with 60 Vbeta and 13 Jbeta primers. TCRdb keeps only in-frame clones here, not all; method: immunoSEQ multiplex PCR. The data hold roughly 100,000 clones, with 75% observed a single time. Sequenced material: PBMCs. Every receptor here comes from a man in his forties in good health and CMV-seronegative.

J is TRBJ2-5 and V is TRBV29-1; 14 bases agree with TRBD2. The ends lost 7 bases at V and 9 bases at J; junction bases unmatched: 7. The germline V gene has CDR1 SQVTM and CDR2 ANQGSEA. The CDR3 is made up of 13 amino acids. The CDR3 coding sequence is TGCAGCGCCTCCCTGACTAGCGGGGGGGCCCAGTACTTC. Translated: CSASLTSGGAQYF.

The CDR3 bases are TGTGCCAGCAGTTTAACCCAGGGTATAGGTCAGCCCCAGCATTTT. It yields the protein CASSLTQGIGQPQHF. The V call is TRBV27, the J call TRBJ1-5, with D possibly matching TRBD1 (5 bases). Trimming removed 2 bases at V and 6 bases at J, with 14 bases between. Germline loops: CDR1 MNHEY, CDR2 SMNVEV (reference sequence). The CDR3 totals 15 residues.

V is TRBV2 and J is TRBJ1-6, with TRBD1 as a possible D gene (5 bases). CDR3 size: 15 residues. Germline-derived CDR1 and CDR2 are SNHLY and FYNNEI. V lost 2 bases to trimming and J lost 5 bases, with 10 bases between them. The CDR3 loop is CASSESDTDNSPLHF. The DNA for the CDR3 is TGTGCCAGCAGTGAATCGGACACCGATAATTCACCCCTCCACTTT.

This clone appeared a few times. This chain links TRBV5-1 with TRBJ1-6, with 8 bases lining up with TRBD1. The CDR3 totals 15 residues. Germline V gene lookup returns CDR1 SGHRS and CDR2 YFSETQ. J gave up 7 bases and V 0 bases, and 3 bases lay outside the gene matches. CDR3 region: CASSLDGQGNSPLHF. The CDR3 coding sequence is TGCGCCAGCAGCTTGGATGGACAGGGAAATTCACCCCTCCACTTT.

V and J are TRBV19 and TRBJ2-3, with 10 positions matching TRBD1. J was trimmed by 5 bases and V by 6 bases; bases with no gene match: 5. The CDR3 spans 14 residues. Germline assignment: CDR1 LNHDA and CDR2 SQIVND (reference sequence). CDR3 bases: TGTGCCAGTAGCGGGACAGGGGTTGGAGATACGCAGTATTTT. This gives the protein CASSGTGVGDTQYF.

The rearrangement uses TRBV7-2 and TRBJ2-1; 8 positions agree with TRBD2. CDR3 length equals 15 residues. Germline assignment: CDR1 SGHTA and CDR2 FQGNSA. V lost 4 bases, J lost 6 bases, and 8 bases stayed unmatched. CDR3 loop: CASSSERGLFNEQFF. The CDR3 bases are TGTGCCAGCAGCTCAGAGCGGGGGCTCTTCAATGAGCAGTTCTTC.

The rearrangement links TRBV7-9 to TRBJ2-3, with TRBD2 as a possible D gene (5 bases). Trimming stripped 6 bases from V and 0 bases from J, with 13 bases between. This CDR3 has 15 residues. The germline CDR1 and CDR2 sequences are SEHNR and FQNEAQ (reference sequence). Here the CDR3 DNA reads TGTGCCAGCAGATCCGGACTCTCTAGCACAGATACGCAGTATTTT. This codes for CASRSGLSSTDTQYF.

The CDR3 loop is CASSPGGFSYEQYF. The CDR3 bases are TGTGCCAGCAGCCCCGGAGGGTTTTCCTACGAGCAGTACTTC. The chain is built from TRBV4-2 and TRBJ2-7; D perhaps matches TRBD2 (6 bases). This CDR3 is built from 14 residues. V was shortened by 4 bases and J by 1 base, with 11 bases between the two germline ends. Germline V gene sequence: CDR1 LGHNA, CDR2 YNFKEQ.

This clone appeared many times. The rearrangement links TRBV4-1 to TRBJ2-5, with 8 bases aligning to TRBD2. The germline V gene encodes CDR1 MGHRA and CDR2 YSYEKL. This CDR3 is 15 amino acids long. Trimming removed 4 bases from V and 2 bases from J; junction bases left unmatched: 6. The CDR3 loop reads CASSLGGGKQETQYF. The CDR3, as DNA: TGCGCCAGCAGCCTGGGCGGGGGGAAGCAAGAGACCCAGTACTTC.

The chain combines TRBV7-9 with TRBJ1-2; possible D gene TRBD1, 5 bases. V lost 1 base and J 2 bases, leaving 8 bases between the germline ends. Per germline, CDR1 SEHNR and CDR2 FQNEAQ (reference sequence). The CDR3 is made up of 14 amino acids. The CDR3 coding sequence is TGTGCCAGCAGCTTAGACTCAGGGAACTATGGCTACACCTTC. Protein product: CASSLDSGNYGYTF.

The chain couples TRBV7-2 to TRBJ2-2; 12 nucleotides agree with TRBD2. V trimming: 5 bases; J trimming: 2 bases; junction bases outside the gene matches: 12. CDR1 and CDR2 from the germline V gene are SGHTA and FQGNSA. The CDR3 is made up of 19 amino acids. CDR3 bases: TGTGCCAGCAGCCACAATGGGGCTAGCGGGGGGGCCAACACCGGGGAGCTGTTTTTT. This codes for CASSHNGASGGANTGELFF. The variable domain in full, with the rest retrieved from reference TRBV7-2 and TRBJ2-2, is GAGVSQSPSNKVTEKGKDVELRCDPISGHTALYWYRQSLGQGLEFLIYFQGNSAPDKSGLPSDRFSAERTGGSVSTLTIQRTQQEDSAVYLCASSHNGASGGANTGELFFGEGSRLTVL.

This clone was detected only once. The chain links TRBV21-1 to TRBJ2-5; the table's D call, TRBD2, was not checked against the DNA. TRBV21-1 is a pseudogene. This CDR3 is 14 amino acids long. The CDR3 DNA reads as TGTGCCAGCAGCAAAGACGCTAGCCTAGAGACCCAGTACTTC. Translated, it gives CASSKDASLETQYF.

This sequence joins TRBV18 and TRBJ2-3; 8 nucleotides align to TRBD2. Germline-derived CDR1 and CDR2 are KGHSH and LQKENI. After removal of 1 base from V and 0 bases from J, the junction contained 15 bases not matched to a gene. The CDR3 consists of 20 residues. In DNA, the CDR3 is TGTGCCAGCTCACCACTGTCCCGGGGGGGCCGGCTACCAAGCACAGATACGCAGTATTTT. Its protein product is CASSPLSRGGRLPSTDTQYF.

The chain carries TRBV18 and TRBJ2-7; 10 nucleotides align to TRBD2. Germline V gene lookup returns CDR1 KGHSH and CDR2 LQKENI. The CDR3 is 17 amino acids. The J segment lost 0 bases and the V segment lost 3 bases, leaving 8 bases of the junction unmatched. CDR3 in amino acids: CASSPGNSGGASYEQYF. The CDR3 bases are TGTGCCAGCTCACCGGGGAACAGCGGGGGGGCCTCCTACGAGCAGTACTTC.

The chain carries TRBV18 and TRBJ2-7, with D perhaps matching TRBD2 (6 bases). V lost 0 bases to trimming and J lost 5 bases, with 14 bases between them. CDR3 size: 15 residues. Germline V gives CDR1 KGHSH, CDR2 LQKENI. The CDR3 reads CASSPPTAGAHEQYF. The CDR3 bases are TGTGCCAGCTCACCACCGACAGCGGGCGCCCACGAGCAGTACTTC.

The chain joins TRBV5-4 to TRBJ2-1; TRBD1 matches at 11 bases. This CDR3 contains 15 residues. V lost 4 bases and J lost 4; bases outside the gene matches: 4. Germline V lookup: CDR1 SGHNT, CDR2 YYREEE (reference sequence). In nucleotides, the CDR3 is TGTGCCAGCAGCCTCGGGACAGGGGGATACAATGAGCAGTTCTTC. This encodes CASSLGTGGYNEQFF.

The chain couples TRBV29-1 to TRBJ1-5; the D gene is possibly TRBD1 (5 bases). From germline, CDR1 is SQVTM and CDR2 ANQGSEA. Deletions cut 0 bases from V and 9 bases from J, with 9 bases between. This CDR3 comprises 12 residues. The CDR3 reads CSVEEAGGPQHF. The CDR3 DNA reads TGCAGCGTTGAAGAGGCCGGGGGGCCCCAGCATTTT.

This chain joins TRBV7-2 and TRBJ2-1; 8 nucleotides agree with TRBD2. J lost 0 bases, V lost 2 bases, and 6 bases had no gene match. CDR3 length equals 17 residues. Germline CDR1 SGHTA, CDR2 FQGNSA. CDR3 loop: CASSLRGGGSSYNEQFF. CDR3 coding DNA: TGTGCCAGCAGCTTACGGGGGGGCGGGAGCTCCTACAATGAGCAGTTCTTC.

The chain is built from TRBV6-5 and TRBJ2-7; D not resolved. Trimming left V 5 bases short and J 1 base short, with 9 bases between. This CDR3 has 13 amino acids. Germline CDR1 MNHEY, CDR2 SVGAGI. The CDR3 region is CASSAPESYEQYF. CDR3 DNA: TGTGCCAGCAGTGCCCCTGAGTCCTACGAGCAGTACTTC.

The rearrangement joins TRBV5-1 to TRBJ2-5; 16 nucleotides agree with TRBD2. Per germline, CDR1 SGHRS and CDR2 YFSETQ. V shed 4 bases, J shed 5 bases, and the junction held 8 bases outside the gene matches. This CDR3 region has 17 residues. CDR3 nucleotide sequence: TGCGCCAGCAGCCCGGGACTAGCGGGGGGGACAAAGGAGACCCAGTACTTC. As protein: CASSPGLAGGTKETQYF. Using reference TRBV5-1 and TRBJ2-5 for the parts outside the CDR3, the full variable domain is KAGVTQTPRYLIKTRGQQVTLSCSPISGHRSVSWYQQTPGQGLQFLFEYFSETQRNKGNFPGRFSGRQFSNSRSEMNVSTLELGDSALYLCASSPGLAGGTKETQYFGPGTRLLVL.

This clone was seen a handful of times. The same CDR3 is also encoded by other DNA sequences in this sample. The CDR3 protein is CASSIRGDTQYF. In DNA, the CDR3 is TGTGCCAGCAGTATAAGAGGGGATACGCAGTATTTT. The rearrangement joins TRBV6-6 to TRBJ2-3; perhaps TRBD2 as D (5 bases). The germline V gene has CDR1 MNHNY and CDR2 SVGAGI (reference sequence). The CDR3 contains 12 residues. V gave up 5 bases and J gave up 6 bases, with 9 bases separating them.

The J gene is TRBJ2-5, the V gene TRBV29-1, with 9 bases identical to TRBD1. CDR3 length: 13 amino acids. Unmatched junction bases numbered 7, after V lost 7 bases and J lost 4 bases. Germline CDR1 SQVTM, CDR2 ANQGSEA. The CDR3 protein is CSGRDRVAETQYF. The CDR3 nucleotides read TGCAGCGGCCGGGACAGGGTGGCAGAGACCCAGTACTTC.

The V and J genes are TRBV6-1 and TRBJ2-5; 7 positions match TRBD1. Looked up from germline, CDR1 is MNHNS and CDR2 is SASEGT. The junction had 9 bases not matched to a gene; V was cut back by 4 bases and J by 4 bases. The CDR3 loop spans 15 amino acids. In nucleotides, the CDR3 is TGTGCCAGCAGTGTAGACAGGGCCGGGGTAGAGACCCAGTACTTC. Translation: CASSVDRAGVETQYF.